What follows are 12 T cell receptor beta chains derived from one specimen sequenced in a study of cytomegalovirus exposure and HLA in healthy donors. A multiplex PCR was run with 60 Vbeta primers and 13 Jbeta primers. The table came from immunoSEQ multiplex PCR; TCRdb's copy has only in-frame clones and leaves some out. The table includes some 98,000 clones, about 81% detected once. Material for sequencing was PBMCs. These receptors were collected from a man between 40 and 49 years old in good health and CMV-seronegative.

CDR3 loop: CASSIPGQGSEQYF. CDR3 coding DNA: TGTGCCAGTAGTATACCGGGACAGGGGAGCGAGCAGTACTTC. The chain couples TRBV19 to TRBJ2-5, with 10 bases lining up with TRBD1. The J call may be in error: the DNA end matches TRBJ2-7 better. The CDR3 extends over 14 amino acids. The germline CDR1 and CDR2 sequences are LNHDA and SQIVND (reference sequence).

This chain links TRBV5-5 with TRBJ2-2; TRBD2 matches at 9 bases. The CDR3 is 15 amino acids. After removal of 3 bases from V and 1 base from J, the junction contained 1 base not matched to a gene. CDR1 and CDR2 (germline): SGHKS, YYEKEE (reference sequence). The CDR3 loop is CASSSSGVNTGELFF. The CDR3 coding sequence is TGTGCCAGCAGCTCTAGCGGGGTGAACACCGGGGAGCTGTTTTTT.

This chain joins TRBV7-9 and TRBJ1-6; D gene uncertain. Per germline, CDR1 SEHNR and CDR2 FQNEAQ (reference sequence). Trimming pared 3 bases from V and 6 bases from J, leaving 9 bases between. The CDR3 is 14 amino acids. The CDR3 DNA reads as TGTGCCAGCAGCTTTGGGCAGAGTAATTCACCCCTCCACTTT. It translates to CASSFGQSNSPLHF.

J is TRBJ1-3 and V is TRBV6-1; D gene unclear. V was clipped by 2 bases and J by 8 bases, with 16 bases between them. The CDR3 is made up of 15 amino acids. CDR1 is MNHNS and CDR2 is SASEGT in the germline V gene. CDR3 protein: CASSEWGGIRDTIYF. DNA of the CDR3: TGTGCCAGCAGTGAATGGGGAGGGATAAGAGACACCATATATTTT.

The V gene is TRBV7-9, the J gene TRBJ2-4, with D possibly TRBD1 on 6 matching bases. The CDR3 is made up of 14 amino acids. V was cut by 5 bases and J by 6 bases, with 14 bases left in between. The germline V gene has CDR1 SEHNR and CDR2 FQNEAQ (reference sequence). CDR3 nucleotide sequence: TGTGCCAGCAGCATACCGGGACAATTAAACATTCAGTACTTC. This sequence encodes CASSIPGQLNIQYF.

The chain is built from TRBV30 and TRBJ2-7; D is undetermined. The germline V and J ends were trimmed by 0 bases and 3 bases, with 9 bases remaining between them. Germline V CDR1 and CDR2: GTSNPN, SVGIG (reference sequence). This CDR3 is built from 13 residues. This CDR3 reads CAWSVNRNYEQYF. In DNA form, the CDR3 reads TGTGCCTGGAGTGTGAACAGAAACTACGAGCAGTACTTC.

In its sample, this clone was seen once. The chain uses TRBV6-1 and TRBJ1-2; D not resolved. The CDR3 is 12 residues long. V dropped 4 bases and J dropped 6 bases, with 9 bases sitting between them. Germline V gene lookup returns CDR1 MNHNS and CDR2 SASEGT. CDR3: CASSARTDGYTF. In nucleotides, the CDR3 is TGTGCCAGCAGTGCGAGAACGGATGGCTACACCTTC.

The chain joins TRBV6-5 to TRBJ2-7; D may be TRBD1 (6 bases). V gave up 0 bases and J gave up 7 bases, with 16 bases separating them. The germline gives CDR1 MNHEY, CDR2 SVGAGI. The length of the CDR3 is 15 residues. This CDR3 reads CASSYSPTAQGEQYF. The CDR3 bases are TGTGCCAGCAGTTACTCACCCACCGCCCAGGGGGAGCAGTACTTC.

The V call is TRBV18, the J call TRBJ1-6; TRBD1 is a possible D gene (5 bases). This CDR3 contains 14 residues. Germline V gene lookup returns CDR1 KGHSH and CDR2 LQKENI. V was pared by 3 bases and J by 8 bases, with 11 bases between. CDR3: CASSPRGRDSPLHF. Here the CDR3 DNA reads TGTGCCAGCTCACCTAGGGGAAGAGATTCACCCCTCCACTTT.

CDR3 bases: TGTGCCAGCAGCCACGGACAGCTGGACAAAAACATTCAGTACTTC. It encodes CASSHGQLDKNIQYF. The V call is TRBV7-9, the J call TRBJ2-4, with TRBD1 as a possible D gene (6 bases). The germline V and J ends were trimmed by 5 bases and 3 bases, with 14 bases remaining between them. Germline V gene sequence: CDR1 SEHNR, CDR2 FQNEAQ (reference sequence). The CDR3 is 15 amino acids.

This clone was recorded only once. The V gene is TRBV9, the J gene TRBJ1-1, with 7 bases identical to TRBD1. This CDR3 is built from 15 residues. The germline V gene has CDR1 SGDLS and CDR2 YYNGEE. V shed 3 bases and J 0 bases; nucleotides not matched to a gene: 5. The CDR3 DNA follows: TGTGCCAGCAGCGCGAGGGGACAGCTGAACACTGAAGCTTTCTTT. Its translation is CASSARGQLNTEAFF.

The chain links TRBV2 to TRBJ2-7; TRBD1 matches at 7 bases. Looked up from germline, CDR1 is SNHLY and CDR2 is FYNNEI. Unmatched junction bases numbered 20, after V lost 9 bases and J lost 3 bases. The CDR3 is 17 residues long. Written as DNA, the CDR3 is TGTGCCAGTCTCCGGGACAGCCAAAAGAAACCTGACTACGAGCAGTACTTC. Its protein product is CASLRDSQKKPDYEQYF.